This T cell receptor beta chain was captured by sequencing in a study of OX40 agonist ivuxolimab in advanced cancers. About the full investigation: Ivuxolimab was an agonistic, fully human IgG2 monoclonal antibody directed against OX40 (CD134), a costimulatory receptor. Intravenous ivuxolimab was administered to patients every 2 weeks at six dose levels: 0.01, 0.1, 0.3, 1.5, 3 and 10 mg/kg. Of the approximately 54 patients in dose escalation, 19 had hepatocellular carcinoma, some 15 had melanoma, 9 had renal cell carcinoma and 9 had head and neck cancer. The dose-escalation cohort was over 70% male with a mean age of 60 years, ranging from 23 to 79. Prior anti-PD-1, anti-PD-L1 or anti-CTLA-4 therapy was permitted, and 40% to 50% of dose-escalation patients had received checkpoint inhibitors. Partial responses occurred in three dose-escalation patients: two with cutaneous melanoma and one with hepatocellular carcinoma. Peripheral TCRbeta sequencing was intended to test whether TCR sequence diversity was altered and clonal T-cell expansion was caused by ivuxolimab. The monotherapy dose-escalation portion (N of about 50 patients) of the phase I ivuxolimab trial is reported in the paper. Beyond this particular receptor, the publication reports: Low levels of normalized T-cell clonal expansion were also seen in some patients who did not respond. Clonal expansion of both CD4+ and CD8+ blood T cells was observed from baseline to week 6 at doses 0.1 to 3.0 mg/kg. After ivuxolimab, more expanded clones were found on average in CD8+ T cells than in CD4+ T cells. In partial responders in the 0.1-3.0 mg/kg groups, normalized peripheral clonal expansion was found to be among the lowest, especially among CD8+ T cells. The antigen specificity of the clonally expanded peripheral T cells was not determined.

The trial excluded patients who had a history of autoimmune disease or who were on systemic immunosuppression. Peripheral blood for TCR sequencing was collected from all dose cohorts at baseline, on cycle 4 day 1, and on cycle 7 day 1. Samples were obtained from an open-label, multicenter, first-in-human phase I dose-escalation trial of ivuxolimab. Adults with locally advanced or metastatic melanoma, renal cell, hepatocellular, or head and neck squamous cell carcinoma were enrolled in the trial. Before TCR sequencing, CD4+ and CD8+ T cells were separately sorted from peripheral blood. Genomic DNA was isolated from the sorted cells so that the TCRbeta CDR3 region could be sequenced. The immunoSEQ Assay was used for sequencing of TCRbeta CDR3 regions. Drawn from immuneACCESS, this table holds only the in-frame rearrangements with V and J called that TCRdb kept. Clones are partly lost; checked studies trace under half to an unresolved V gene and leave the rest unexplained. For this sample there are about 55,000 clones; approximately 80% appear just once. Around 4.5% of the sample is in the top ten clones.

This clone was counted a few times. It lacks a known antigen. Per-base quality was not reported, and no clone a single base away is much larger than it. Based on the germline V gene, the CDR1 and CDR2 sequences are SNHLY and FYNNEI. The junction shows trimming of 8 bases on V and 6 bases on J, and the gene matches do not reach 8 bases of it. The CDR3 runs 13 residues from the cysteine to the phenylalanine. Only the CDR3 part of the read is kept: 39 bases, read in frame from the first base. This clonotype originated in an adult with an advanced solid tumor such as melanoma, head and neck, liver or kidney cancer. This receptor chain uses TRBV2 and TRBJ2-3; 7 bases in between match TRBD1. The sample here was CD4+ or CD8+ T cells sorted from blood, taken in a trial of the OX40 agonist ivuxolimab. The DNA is TGTGCCAGCCAGACAGGGTTTTTGGATACGCAGTATTTT. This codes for CASQTGFLDTQYF.